The 31 T cell receptor beta chains presented below share a single source sample, sequenced in a study of blood T cell repertoires in COVID-19. Assay used: immunoSEQ multiplex PCR; TCRdb lists only in-frame clones, some missing. The sample lists over 65,000 clones; approximately 80% were seen once. The sample was peripheral blood. The receptors were gathered from a man older than 75 with active or convalescent COVID-19.

The CDR3 sequence: CASSATGFYGYTF. The CDR3 bases are TGTGCCAGCAGCGCGACAGGGTTCTATGGCTACACCTTC. The chain carries TRBV6-5 and TRBJ1-2, with 7 bases fitting TRBD1. V lost 6 bases, J lost 4 bases, and 5 bases stayed unmatched. CDR3 length equals 13 residues. CDR1 MNHEY and CDR2 SVGAGI come from the germline V gene.

This chain uses TRBV19 with TRBJ2-2; 12 bases are a match to TRBD2. V shed 10 bases, J shed 1 base, and the junction held 4 bases outside the gene matches. The CDR3 runs 15 residues. Germline V gene data show CDR1 as LNHDA and CDR2 as SQIVND (reference sequence). Here the CDR3 reads CATTTSGGNTGELFF. In DNA, the CDR3 is TGTGCCACAACGACTAGCGGGGGGAACACCGGGGAGCTGTTTTTT. Full variable domain (remainder filled in from reference TRBV19 and TRBJ2-2): DGGITQSPKYLFRKEGQNVTLSCEQNLNHDAMYWYRQDPGQGLRLIYYSQIVNDFQKGDIAEGYSVSREKKESFPLTVTSAQKNPTAFYLCATTTSGGNTGELFFGEGSRLTVL.

The sample holds one count of this clone. As DNA, the CDR3 is TGTGCCACCAGTGATCCCCCGACAGTTGATACGCAGTATTTT. Translating it yields CATSDPPTVDTQYF. The rearrangement links TRBV24-1 to TRBJ2-3; TRBD1 is a possible D gene (5 bases). The germline V gene encodes CDR1 KGHDR and CDR2 SFDVKD. V was cut by 3 bases and J by 6 bases, with 12 bases left in between. This CDR3 has 14 amino acids.

The rearrangement joins TRBV13 to TRBJ1-2; 10 bases fit TRBD1. Per the germline V gene, CDR1 is PRHDT and CDR2 is FYEKMQ (reference sequence). This CDR3 is 15 amino acids long. V shed 5 bases and J 4 bases; nucleotides not matched to a gene: 7. The CDR3 is CASSRGTGVIYGYTF. The CDR3 nucleotides read TGTGCCAGCAGCCGCGGGACAGGGGTAATCTATGGCTACACCTTC.

V usage is TRBV7-2 and J usage is TRBJ1-1; D gene ambiguous. The CDR3 runs to 15 residues. Trimming removed 3 bases at V and 3 bases at J, with 14 bases between. From germline, CDR1 is SGHTA and CDR2 FQGNSA. Here the CDR3 DNA reads TGTGCCAGCAGCTTGTTGCCGGGGAGGGACACTGAAGCTTTCTTT. Encoded protein: CASSLLPGRDTEAFF.

V usage is TRBV7-6 and J usage is TRBJ2-1; no reliable D call. The germline gives CDR1 SGHVS, CDR2 FNYEAQ. The CDR3 has 14 residues. The V end was cut by 5 bases, the J end by 4 bases, with 12 bases between. The CDR3 DNA reads as TGTGCCAGCAGCCCCCCCCTCGGGTACAATGAGCAGTTCTTC. It codes for CASSPPLGYNEQFF.

V gene TRBV18 combines with J gene TRBJ1-6; D remains unclear. The V end lost 3 bases, the J end lost 14 bases, and 20 bases lay between the germline ends. The CDR3 consists of 15 residues. Per the germline V gene, CDR1 is KGHSH and CDR2 is LQKENI. CDR3 protein: CASSPGPGVLVSLHF. CDR3 sequence (DNA): TGTGCCAGCTCACCTGGACCGGGAGTATTGGTTTCCCTCCACTTT.

The V call is TRBV5-1, the J call TRBJ2-1; D is possibly TRBD2 (6 bases). This CDR3 spans 16 amino acids. V dropped 5 bases and J dropped 2 bases, with 17 bases sitting between them. Germline CDR1 is SGHRS and CDR2 is YFSETQ. Here the CDR3 reads CASRSLDSGAYNEQFF. CDR3 nucleotides: TGCGCCAGCAGATCCCTTGACTCGGGGGCCTACAATGAGCAGTTCTTC. Variable domain in full (rest from reference TRBV5-1 and TRBJ2-1): KAGVTQTPRYLIKTRGQQVTLSCSPISGHRSVSWYQQTPGQGLQFLFEYFSETQRNKGNFPGRFSGRQFSNSRSEMNVSTLELGDSALYLCASRSLDSGAYNEQFFGPGTRLTVL.

The table lists this clone with a few counts. This chain connects TRBV16 to TRBJ1-5, with 7 bases fitting TRBD1. The trim removed 4 bases at V and 3 bases at J, leaving 3 bases unmatched. The CDR3 loop spans 14 amino acids. Germline CDR1 KGHSY, CDR2 FQNENV. Written as DNA, the CDR3 is TGTGCCAGCAGCCGGACAGGACCCAATCAGCCCCAGCATTTT. The encoded protein is CASSRTGPNQPQHF.

CDR3 sequence reads: CAWRGQGFTEAFF. As DNA, the CDR3 is TGTGCCTGGAGGGGACAGGGATTCACTGAAGCTTTCTTT. The chain joins TRBV30 to TRBJ1-1, with 9 bases fitting TRBD1. J lost 4 bases, V lost 3 bases, and 3 bases had no gene match. This CDR3 has 13 residues. Germline assignment: CDR1 GTSNPN and CDR2 SVGIG (reference sequence).

This clone has only a few counts. The chain combines TRBV16 with TRBJ1-1; no firm D call. Trimming pared 2 bases from V and 6 bases from J, leaving 4 bases between. CDR1 KGHSY and CDR2 FQNENV come from the germline V gene. This CDR3 is 11 amino acids long. The chain's CDR3 is CASSQGAEAFF. The CDR3 DNA reads TGTGCCAGCAGCCAAGGAGCTGAAGCTTTCTTT.

This clone was picked up one time. The gene calls are TRBV6-5 and TRBJ1-4; 7 nucleotides align to TRBD1. V gave up 5 bases and J gave up 8 bases; unmatched junction bases: 5. This CDR3 spans 13 amino acids. Germline V gives CDR1 MNHEY, CDR2 SVGAGI. The DNA for the CDR3 is TGTGCCAGCAGTCGACAGGGTTCGGAAAAACTGTTTTTT. It specifies CASSRQGSEKLFF.

The V gene is TRBV29-1, the J gene TRBJ2-1; D is possibly TRBD2 (5 bases). The CDR3 totals 15 residues. The germline gives CDR1 SQVTM, CDR2 ANQGSEA. V was cut by 3 bases and J by 0 bases, with 12 bases left in between. The CDR3 spells CSVETGKSSYNEQFF. Written as DNA, the CDR3 is TGCAGCGTTGAGACGGGGAAAAGCTCCTACAATGAGCAGTTCTTC.

V and J are TRBV5-5 and TRBJ2-5, with TRBD1 as a possible D gene (5 bases). The CDR3 has 18 residues. The germline gives CDR1 SGHKS, CDR2 YYEKEE (reference sequence). The V end lost 4 bases, the J end lost 4 bases, and 26 bases lay between the germline ends. This chain's CDR3 is CASSRAPNRFNFRETQYF. CDR3 sequence (DNA): TGTGCCAGCAGCCGGGCTCCCAACAGGTTTAACTTCAGAGAGACCCAGTACTTC.

The CDR3 bases are TGTGCCAGCAGCTCCGGACAGGGAGATACGCAGTATTTT. This sequence encodes CASSSGQGDTQYF. The chain couples TRBV12-3 or TRBV12-4 to TRBJ2-3; 8 positions match TRBD1. V lost 6 bases to trimming and J lost 5 bases; unmatched junction nucleotides: 4. This CDR3 is 13 amino acids long.

V is TRBV20-1 and J is TRBJ1-4, with D possibly being TRBD1 (5 bases). This CDR3 comprises 13 residues. Germline V lookup: CDR1 DFQATT, CDR2 SNEGSKA (reference sequence). V shed 3 bases and J shed 4 bases, with 9 bases lying between them. CDR3 bases: TGCAGTGCTAGTGGGAGGGGTAATGAAAAACTGTTTTTT. Translating gives CSASGRGNEKLFF.

The gene calls are TRBV18 and TRBJ1-1; D ambiguous. Trimming took 2 bases from V and 7 from J, leaving 11 bases between them. The CDR3 loop spans 13 amino acids. CDR1 and CDR2 (germline): KGHSH, LQKENI. This chain's CDR3 is CASSPTDWGEAFF. The CDR3 DNA reads as TGTGCCAGCTCACCAACGGACTGGGGTGAAGCTTTCTTT.

V is TRBV5-6 and J is TRBJ2-3; D is perhaps TRBD2 (6 bases). The ends were cut back, 0 bases at V and 1 base at J, with 9 bases in the middle. The CDR3 runs to 15 residues. The germline CDR1 and CDR2 sequences are SGHDT and YYEEEE. The CDR3 DNA follows: TGTGCCAGCAGCTTGGTGGCTAGCGGCACAGATACGCAGTATTTT. It yields the protein CASSLVASGTDTQYF.

This chain joins TRBV5-1 and TRBJ1-1, with D uncertain. The CDR3 extends over 14 amino acids. The germline V gene has CDR1 SGHRS and CDR2 YFSETQ. V was cut by 0 bases and J by 0 bases, with 6 bases left in between. CDR3 in amino acids: CASSLGELNTEAFF. Written as DNA, the CDR3 is TGCGCCAGCAGCTTGGGAGAACTGAACACTGAAGCTTTCTTT.

The V gene is TRBV29-1, the J gene TRBJ1-5; tentative D call: TRBD1 (6 bases). The CDR3 sequence is 13 residues long. V was trimmed by 7 bases and J by 4 bases, leaving 14 bases between them. Germline V gene lookup returns CDR1 SQVTM and CDR2 ANQGSEA. CDR3 in DNA: TGCAGCGCCAGTTGGGGGCCGAATCAGCCCCAGCATTTT. Amino acids: CSASWGPNQPQHF.

The rearrangement uses TRBV18 and TRBJ2-3; D remains ambiguous. CDR1 is KGHSH and CDR2 is LQKENI in the germline V gene. This CDR3 is 15 amino acids long. V shed 1 base and J shed 2 bases, with 10 bases lying between them. This CDR3 reads CASSPRLTNTDTQYF. The CDR3 coding sequence is TGTGCCAGCTCACCACGCCTAACTAACACAGATACGCAGTATTTT.

This chain joins TRBV6-5 and TRBJ1-1, with TRBD1 as a possible D gene (5 bases). The germline gives CDR1 MNHEY, CDR2 SVGAGI. Trimming removed 7 bases from V and 1 base from J, with 7 bases in between. CDR3 size: 12 residues. Here the CDR3 DNA reads TGTGCCAGCACCACAGGGAACACTGAAGCTTTCTTT. Its translation is CASTTGNTEAFF.

The chain links TRBV14 to TRBJ1-1; no clear D. V dropped 4 bases and J dropped 4 bases, with 13 bases sitting between them. CDR1 and CDR2 (germline): SGHDN, FVKESK. The CDR3 contains 14 residues. The CDR3 protein is CASSPAGYPTEAFF. CDR3 nucleotide sequence: TGTGCCAGCAGCCCCGCGGGGTATCCCACTGAAGCTTTCTTT. Supplemented by reference TRBV14 and TRBJ1-1, the full variable domain reads EAGVTQFPSHSVIEKGQTVTLRCDPISGHDNLYWYRRVMGKEIKFLLHFVKESKQDESGMPNNRFLAERTGGTYSTLKVQPAELEDSGVYFCASSPAGYPTEAFFGQGTRLTVV.

The chain links TRBV5-6 to TRBJ1-5, with 8 nucleotides matching TRBD1. J was trimmed by 11 bases and V by 0 bases; bases with no gene match: 10. Germline V CDR1 and CDR2: SGHDT, YYEEEE. There are 15 residues in the CDR3. Here the CDR3 DNA reads TGTGCCAGCAGCTTGGGCAGGGGGCCAATCTTGTCCCAGCATTTT. Translating gives CASSLGRGPILSQHF.

The chain recombines TRBV5-1 with TRBJ1-2; the D gene is possibly TRBD1 (6 bases). The V and J ends lost 0 bases and 8 bases respectively, with 14 bases between them. The CDR3 runs to 14 residues. Germline-derived CDR1 and CDR2 are SGHRS and YFSETQ. The DNA of the CDR3 is TGCGCCAGCAGCTTGGGATTAAACAGGGACGGCTACACCTTC. This gives the protein CASSLGLNRDGYTF.

This chain links TRBV6-1 with TRBJ1-5; D may be TRBD1 (5 bases). The CDR3 loop spans 15 amino acids. Trimming took off 3 bases at V and 3 bases at J, with 12 bases between the two ends. Germline V gives CDR1 MNHNS, CDR2 SASEGT. CDR3 nucleotides: TGTGCCAGCAGTGATTCAGGGTCTATCAATCAGCCCCAGCATTTT. It yields the protein CASSDSGSINQPQHF.

This clone appeared once. The chain recombines TRBV6-5 with TRBJ1-2, with 9 nucleotides matching TRBD1. This CDR3 comprises 14 residues. The J segment lost 3 bases and the V segment lost 5 bases, leaving 4 bases of the junction unmatched. The germline CDR1 and CDR2 sequences are MNHEY and SVGAGI. For the CDR3, the DNA is TGTGCCAGCAGTACACAGGGGGCCTACTATGGCTACACCTTC. Its translation is CASSTQGAYYGYTF.

The genes are TRBV7-2 and TRBJ2-3; 8 nucleotides line up with TRBD2. The CDR3 covers 15 residues. Germline values: CDR1 SGHTA, CDR2 FQGNSA. V lost 5 bases to trimming and J lost 1 base; unmatched junction nucleotides: 5. The CDR3 DNA is TGTGCCAGCAGCCCCCGGACTAGCCGCACAGATACGCAGTATTTT. Translation gives CASSPRTSRTDTQYF.

CDR3 DNA: TGTGCCAGTAGTATAGATAGGGGTATAGGGGAGCAGTTCTTC. This encodes CASSIDRGIGEQFF. The chain links TRBV19 to TRBJ2-1; D may be TRBD1 (5 bases). The V and J ends lost 0 bases and 10 bases respectively, with 13 bases between them. Germline V CDR1 and CDR2: LNHDA, SQIVND (reference sequence). The CDR3 is made up of 14 amino acids.

The chain employs TRBV7-2 and TRBJ1-6; 8 bases agree with TRBD1. J was trimmed by 7 bases and V by 7 bases; bases with no gene match: 9. Germline-derived CDR1 and CDR2 are SGHTA and FQGNSA. The CDR3 is 15 amino acids. The CDR3 region is CASTSNRGLNSPLHF. In nucleotides, the CDR3 is TGTGCCAGCACGTCTAACAGGGGGTTAAATTCACCCCTCCACTTT. The variable domain in full, with the rest retrieved from reference TRBV7-2 and TRBJ1-6, is GAGVSQSPSNKVTEKGKDVELRCDPISGHTALYWYRQSLGQGLEFLIYFQGNSAPDKSGLPSDRFSAERTGGSVSTLTIQRTQQEDSAVYLCASTSNRGLNSPLHFGNGTRLTVT.

The rearrangement joins TRBV12-3 or TRBV12-4 to TRBJ1-5; no firm D call. Trimming cost V 9 bases and J 0 bases, with 9 bases left between them. The CDR3 is made up of 13 amino acids. CDR3 nucleotides: TGTGCCAGTATGGACTATAGCAATCAGCCCCAGCATTTT. It specifies CASMDYSNQPQHF.